Listed here are 32 T cell receptor beta chains from one sample, sequenced in a study of cytomegalovirus exposure and HLA in healthy donors. Researchers ran the PCR with 60 Vbeta and 13 Jbeta primers. Here immunoSEQ multiplex PCR was the method, and the copy in TCRdb shows in-frame clones only, minus some. The sample holds some 180,000 clones; about 82% are singletons and the top ten take 1.5% to 2%. The sample comprised PBMCs. The source is a young woman in good health and CMV-seronegative.

V gene TRBV4-3 combines with J gene TRBJ1-2; 7 bases match TRBD1. CDR1 LGHNA and CDR2 YSLEER come from the germline V gene. The CDR3 length is 13 residues. Trimming at V came to 3 bases and at J to 4 bases, leaving 2 bases not matched to a gene. The CDR3 region is CASSQDRSYGYTF. The CDR3 DNA sequence: TGCGCCAGCAGCCAGGACAGGTCCTATGGCTACACCTTC.

The rearrangement uses TRBV18 and TRBJ2-5, with 7 bases identical to TRBD2. CDR3 size: 16 residues. The germline gives CDR1 KGHSH, CDR2 LQKENI. V lost 2 bases, J lost 2 bases, and 8 bases stayed unmatched. CDR3 residues: CASSPESSGEQETQYF. The CDR3 bases are TGTGCCAGCTCACCAGAGTCGAGCGGGGAACAAGAGACCCAGTACTTC. Based on the CDR3 plus reference TRBV18 and TRBJ2-5, the full variable domain is NAGVMQNPRHLVRRRGQEARLRCSPMKGHSHVYWYRQLPEEGLKFMVYLQKENIIDESGMPKERFSAEFPKEGPSILRIQQVVRGDSAAYFCASSPESSGEQETQYFGPGTRLLVL.

The chain couples TRBV2 to TRBJ1-5; D call uncertain. CDR1 is SNHLY and CDR2 is FYNNEI in the germline V gene. The V end lost 0 bases, the J end lost 4 bases, and 10 bases lay between the germline ends. This CDR3 is 15 amino acids long. The CDR3 DNA reads TGTGCCAGCAGTGAAGCGCATTCCGGGAATCAGCCCCAGCATTTT. Residues: CASSEAHSGNQPQHF.

The sample holds a few counts of this clone. V gene TRBV4-2 combines with J gene TRBJ2-5, with 8 bases matching TRBD2. Germline CDR1 is LGHNA and CDR2 is YNFKEQ. V lost 2 bases to trimming and J lost 0 bases; unmatched junction nucleotides: 2. CDR3 length: 15 amino acids. CDR3 sequence reads: CASSQLRGDQETQYF. The CDR3 nucleotides are TGTGCCAGCAGCCAACTGCGGGGGGACCAAGAGACCCAGTACTTC.

The J gene is TRBJ1-5, the V gene TRBV30, with a tentative D call TRBD1 (5 bases). The CDR3 length is 15 residues. CDR1 and CDR2 (germline): GTSNPN, SVGIG (reference sequence). Trimming pared 3 bases from V and 0 bases from J, leaving 12 bases between. The CDR3: CAWSQGSFSNQPQHF. The CDR3 nucleotides read TGTGCCTGGAGCCAGGGCTCATTTAGCAATCAGCCCCAGCATTTT.

This chain uses TRBV5-1 with TRBJ1-6, with 7 bases lining up with TRBD1. From germline, CDR1 is SGHRS and CDR2 YFSETQ. The CDR3 extends over 13 amino acids. V dropped 8 bases and J dropped 7; count of bases not matched to a gene: 6. CDR3 sequence reads: CASRQGPNSPLHF. CDR3 coding DNA: TGCGCCAGTAGACAGGGACCAAATTCACCCCTCCACTTT.

The table lists this clone with a count of one. The rearrangement uses TRBV6-5 and TRBJ2-1, with 7 bases fitting TRBD1. The germline gives CDR1 MNHEY, CDR2 SVGAGI. The junction had 14 bases not matched to a gene; V was cut back by 2 bases and J by 13 bases. The CDR3 loop spans 15 amino acids. In nucleotides, the CDR3 is TGTGCCAGCAGTTACCTTTCTAGTCTAGGGGGCGAACAGTTCTTC. It encodes CASSYLSSLGGEQFF.

This clone has more than one count but fewer than ten. This chain links TRBV10-3 with TRBJ2-1, with D possibly being TRBD2 (6 bases). Germline V gene lookup returns CDR1 ENHRY and CDR2 SYGVKD. The CDR3 is 15 residues long. V lost 4 bases to trimming and J lost 0 bases, with 10 bases between them. CDR3 amino acids: CAISGGVHSYNEQFF. Here the CDR3 DNA reads TGTGCCATCAGTGGGGGGGTTCACTCCTACAATGAGCAGTTCTTC.

The V and J genes are TRBV7-9 and TRBJ1-1, with TRBD1 matching 9 bases. The germline V gene has CDR1 SEHNR and CDR2 FQNEAQ (reference sequence). With V trimmed by 4 bases and J by 7 bases, 7 bases remained unmatched. The CDR3 sequence is 14 residues long. The CDR3 is CASSYRGRFDEAFF. DNA of the CDR3: TGTGCCAGCAGCTACAGGGGGCGCTTCGATGAAGCTTTCTTT.

V usage is TRBV6-5 and J usage is TRBJ1-1; 8 bases fit TRBD1. CDR1 is MNHEY, CDR2 SVGAGI, per germline. This CDR3 is 15 amino acids long. V gave up 6 bases and J gave up 1 base; unmatched junction bases: 7. The CDR3 bases are TGTGCCAGCAGAAACCAGGGGGCTCGGAACACTGAAGCTTTCTTT. Residues: CASRNQGARNTEAFF.

About this clone itself: A junction boundary mismatches the germline segment, possibly from a read error. The chain combines TRBV7-7 with TRBJ2-3, with 7 bases fitting TRBD2. Germline V gene lookup returns CDR1 SSHAT and CDR2 FNYEAQ (reference sequence). CDR3 size: 15 residues. The DNA for the CDR3 is TGTGCTAGCAGCTACAAGTGGGGGGGGAGAGATACGCAGTATTTT. It codes for CASSYKWGGRDTQYF.

The genes are TRBV6-9 and TRBJ1-2; TRBD1 is a possible D gene (6 bases). V shed 11 bases and J shed 7 bases, with 14 bases lying between them. CDR3 length: 11 residues. Germline lookup yields CDR1 MNHGY and CDR2 SVAAGI. CDR3 residues: CACHRDGGYTF. The CDR3 DNA is TGTGCCTGCCACAGGGATGGTGGCTACACCTTC.

The chain employs TRBV5-6 and TRBJ2-5, with D possibly matching TRBD2 (6 bases). The V gene's germline CDR1 is SGHDT and CDR2 YYEEEE. The CDR3 extends over 14 amino acids. The V end lost 0 bases, the J end lost 4 bases, and 10 bases lay between the germline ends. The CDR3 spells CASSLATRGETQYF. Written as DNA, the CDR3 is TGTGCCAGCAGCTTGGCGACTAGAGGAGAGACCCAGTACTTC.

The genes are TRBV5-1 and TRBJ2-2, with 15 bases that match TRBD2. CDR1 is SGHRS, CDR2 YFSETQ, per germline. The V segment lost 4 bases and the J segment 6 bases; nucleotides outside the gene matches: 7. The CDR3 is made up of 17 amino acids. CDR3 loop: CASSDRTSGGDAGELFF. The CDR3 coding sequence is TGCGCCAGCAGCGACAGGACTAGCGGGGGGGACGCCGGGGAGCTGTTTTTT.

The chain combines TRBV7-2 with TRBJ1-1; D is perhaps TRBD1 (6 bases). The CDR3 consists of 16 residues. Trimming shortened V by 5 bases and J by 4 bases, and 20 bases separated the two germline ends. Germline loops: CDR1 SGHTA, CDR2 FQGNSA. The CDR3 is CASSPGTYSFGTEAFF. The CDR3 DNA reads as TGTGCCAGCAGCCCCGGGACATATTCTTTTGGCACTGAAGCTTTCTTT.

This clone was recorded only once. V and J are TRBV9 and TRBJ2-7; 11 bases fit TRBD2. The CDR3 loop spans 17 amino acids. Trimming cost V 2 bases and J 5 bases; bases outside gene matches: 12. The germline CDR1 and CDR2 sequences are SGDLS and YYNGEE. The CDR3 DNA is TGTGCCAGCAGCGTTAGCGGGGGGGCCGTTGTCGGCAACGAGCAGTACTTC. Its protein product is CASSVSGGAVVGNEQYF.

The chain uses TRBV6-1 and TRBJ1-5, with 9 bases lining up with TRBD1. This CDR3 comprises 17 residues. With 4 bases clipped from V and 5 bases from J, the junction kept 12 bases outside the gene matches. Germline CDR1 and CDR2: MNHNS and SASEGT. The chain's CDR3 is CASSGLQPGQGYQPQHF. CDR3 DNA sequence: TGTGCCAGCAGTGGACTTCAACCGGGACAGGGATATCAGCCCCAGCATTTT.

The V and J genes are TRBV7-3 and TRBJ1-1; 9 positions match TRBD1. J lost 1 base, V lost 2 bases, and 5 bases had no gene match. CDR1 and CDR2 (germline): SGHTA, FQGTGA. The CDR3 sequence is 16 residues long. The CDR3 DNA follows: TGTGCCAGCAGCTTACCCCACAGGGGGCAGAACACTGAAGCTTTCTTT. It codes for CASSLPHRGQNTEAFF.

The chain carries TRBV2 and TRBJ2-7, with 9 positions matching TRBD2. This CDR3 has 15 residues. V shed 3 bases, J shed 2 bases, and the junction held 5 bases outside the gene matches. The germline V gene has CDR1 SNHLY and CDR2 FYNNEI. CDR3 coding DNA: TGTGCCAGCAGTGATACGCTAGCGGGGACCTACGAGCAGTACTTC. Translation: CASSDTLAGTYEQYF.

V usage is TRBV15 and J usage is TRBJ2-5; 7 bases align to TRBD2. The ends lost 2 bases at V and 5 bases at J; junction bases unmatched: 5. CDR3 length: 14 amino acids. Germline assignment: CDR1 LNHNV and CDR2 YYDKDF (reference sequence). CDR3 in amino acids: CATSRLAEGETQYF. The CDR3 nucleotides are TGTGCCACCAGCAGACTAGCGGAAGGGGAGACCCAGTACTTC.

This clone was detected only a few times. V is TRBV4-1 and J is TRBJ1-1; no clear D gene. The CDR3 is made up of 11 amino acids. The V and J ends lost 6 bases and 5 bases respectively, with 7 bases between them. The germline CDR1 and CDR2 sequences are MGHRA and YSYEKL. The chain's CDR3 is CASRYSTEAFF. The CDR3, as DNA: TGCGCCAGCAGGTACAGTACTGAAGCTTTCTTT.

This chain's CDR3 is CASSSYLRRGAYEQYF. The CDR3 DNA sequence: TGTGCCAGCAGTTCCTATTTACGCAGGGGAGCCTACGAGCAGTACTTC. The chain has TRBV27 and TRBJ2-7, with a possible D match to TRBD1 (6 bases). Deletions cut 4 bases from V and 2 bases from J, with 18 bases between. This CDR3 spans 16 amino acids. Germline V gene sequence: CDR1 MNHEY, CDR2 SMNVEV (reference sequence).

The table lists this clone with a count of one. V is TRBV27 and J is TRBJ2-1; 8 nucleotides align to TRBD1. Germline-derived CDR1 and CDR2 are MNHEY and SMNVEV (reference sequence). V lost 3 bases and J lost 13; bases outside the gene matches: 8. The CDR3 contains 13 residues. The CDR3 here is CASSFGQGARQFF. In DNA form, the CDR3 reads TGTGCCAGCAGTTTTGGGCAGGGGGCAAGACAGTTCTTC.

This clone was counted only a few times. This rearrangement joins TRBV10-2 to TRBJ1-2, with TRBD1 identical over 10 bases. V trimming: 6 bases; J trimming: 8 bases; junction bases outside the gene matches: 9. The CDR3 has 14 amino acids. The germline gives CDR1 WSHSY, CDR2 SAAADI. The CDR3 DNA reads TGCGCCAGCAGCCCCGGGACAGGGGTTGGGGGCTACACCTTC. Encoded protein: CASSPGTGVGGYTF.

This clone turned up a few times. The chain links TRBV10-3 to TRBJ1-1; 8 bases are a match to TRBD1. V gave up 6 bases and J gave up 11 bases; unmatched junction bases: 11. The CDR3 contains 13 residues. Germline V CDR1 and CDR2: ENHRY, SYGVKD. This chain's CDR3 is CAISDGQGVFAFF. In nucleotides, the CDR3 is TGTGCCATCAGCGACGGACAGGGAGTCTTTGCTTTCTTT.

The chain couples TRBV7-2 to TRBJ1-5, with D tentatively TRBD1 (6 bases). V was shortened by 4 bases and J by 1 base, with 14 bases between the two germline ends. Germline V gives CDR1 SGHTA, CDR2 FQGNSA. CDR3 length: 16 amino acids. DNA of the CDR3: TGTGCCAGCAGCTCACAGGGTCTATTGAGCAATCAGCCCCAGCATTTT. Its translation: CASSSQGLLSNQPQHF.

This chain links TRBV7-9 with TRBJ2-1; 8 bases match TRBD1. The CDR3 is made up of 16 amino acids. Germline V gene sequence: CDR1 SEHNR, CDR2 FQNEAQ (reference sequence). V shed 3 bases and J 5 bases; nucleotides not matched to a gene: 9. CDR3 DNA: TGTGCCAGCAGCTTCCGGTCCGGACAGGGAAACAATGAGCAGTTCTTC. Encoded protein: CASSFRSGQGNNEQFF.

This clone was seen a single time. The V gene is TRBV6-6, the J gene TRBJ1-2; D gene ambiguous. This CDR3 has 13 amino acids. CDR1 MNHNY and CDR2 SVGAGI come from the germline V gene (reference sequence). V was shortened by 0 bases and J by 5 bases, with 7 bases between the two germline ends. DNA of the CDR3: TGTGCCAGCAGTTACTCGGCAGATTATGGCTACACCTTC. Translating it yields CASSYSADYGYTF.

The gene calls are TRBV5-4 and TRBJ2-1; TRBD2 matches 11 bases. Trimming cost V 3 bases and J 4 bases; bases outside gene matches: 9. In germline, CDR1 is SGHNT, CDR2 YYREEE (reference sequence). CDR3 size: 17 residues. The CDR3 DNA sequence: TGTGCCAGCAGCTCTAAACCGGGACTAGCGGAATACAATGAGCAGTTCTTC. This translates into CASSSKPGLAEYNEQFF.

The genes are TRBV13 and TRBJ2-7; weak D call: TRBD2 (5 bases). Trimming shortened V by 5 bases and J by 5 bases, and 19 bases separated the two germline ends. The germline V gene encodes CDR1 PRHDT and CDR2 FYEKMQ (reference sequence). The CDR3 has 15 residues. The CDR3 region is CASSLRTGTFDEQYF. The CDR3 region has the DNA TGTGCCAGCAGCCTACGGACTGGCACCTTCGACGAGCAGTACTTC.

The chain employs TRBV4-3 and TRBJ2-3; TRBD2 is a possible D gene (6 bases). Between the trimmed V and J ends, which lost 3 bases and 4 bases, there was a span of 11 bases. The CDR3 runs to 14 residues. Germline assignment: CDR1 LGHNA and CDR2 YSLEER. CDR3 sequence (DNA): TGCGCCAGCAGCCAGCCTGGGGAGGCAGATACGCAGTATTTT. It yields the protein CASSQPGEADTQYF.

The CDR3 region is CAISQQETQYF. The CDR3 DNA sequence: TGTGCCATCAGTCAACAGGAGACCCAGTACTTC. The J gene is TRBJ2-5, the V gene TRBV10-3; D ambiguous. The V gene's germline CDR1 is ENHRY and CDR2 SYGVKD. Deletions cut 5 bases from V and 5 bases from J, with 6 bases between. This CDR3 spans 11 amino acids.